One sample yielded the 12 T cell receptor beta chains listed below, sequenced in a study of OX40 agonist ivuxolimab in advanced cancers. Assay used: immunoSEQ multiplex PCR; TCRdb lists only in-frame clones, some missing. The sample has tens of thousands of clones, roughly 80% seen once. Sequencing used CD4+ or CD8+ T cells sorted from blood, obtained in a trial of the OX40 agonist ivuxolimab. Receptors were obtained from an adult with an advanced solid tumor such as melanoma, head and neck, liver or kidney cancer.

This chain joins TRBV5-5 and TRBJ2-3; D is possibly TRBD2 (5 bases). The V gene's germline CDR1 is SGHKS and CDR2 YYEKEE (reference sequence). With 0 bases removed from V and 3 bases from J, the gap between germline ends came to 8 bases. The CDR3 is 14 amino acids. This CDR3 is CASSLGAVTDTQYF. The CDR3 DNA reads as TGTGCCAGCAGCTTGGGAGCGGTTACAGATACGCAGTATTTT.

This chain uses TRBV2 with TRBJ2-3; TRBD2 matches at 16 bases. The CDR3 totals 15 residues. The trim removed 6 bases at V and 7 bases at J, leaving 4 bases unmatched. The germline gives CDR1 SNHLY, CDR2 FYNNEI. The CDR3 bases are TGTGCCAGCAGCGGGACTAGCGGGGGGGCAAATACGCAGTATTTT. Amino acids: CASSGTSGGANTQYF.

This clone has a handful of counts. The rearrangement uses TRBV7-2 and TRBJ2-3; D gene ambiguous. Deletions cut 2 bases from V and 5 bases from J, with 5 bases between. This CDR3 is built from 12 residues. CDR1 and CDR2 from the germline V gene are SGHTA and FQGNSA. The CDR3 sequence is CASSLLVDTQYF. The CDR3, as DNA: TGTGCCAGCAGCTTACTTGTAGATACGCAGTATTTT.

The chain employs TRBV19 and TRBJ1-2, with D perhaps TRBD1 (5 bases). This CDR3 is 18 amino acids long. The germline CDR1 and CDR2 sequences are LNHDA and SQIVND (reference sequence). The V and J ends lost 1 base and 0 bases respectively, with 18 bases between them. CDR3 loop: CASSIVLRTQQANYGYTF. CDR3 nucleotides: TGTGCCAGTAGTATAGTCCTCAGGACACAACAGGCTAACTATGGCTACACCTTC. Together with reference TRBV19 and TRBJ1-2, the CDR3 gives the full variable domain: DGGITQSPKYLFRKEGQNVTLSCEQNLNHDAMYWYRQDPGQGLRLIYYSQIVNDFQKGDIAEGYSVSREKKESFPLTVTSAQKNPTAFYLCASSIVLRTQQANYGYTFGSGTRLTVV.

The chain is built from TRBV5-1 and TRBJ2-1, with D perhaps TRBD1 or TRBD2 (5 bases each). Germline-derived CDR1 and CDR2 are SGHRS and YFSETQ. CDR3 size: 13 residues. Trimming stripped 1 base from V and 8 bases from J, with 10 bases between. This chain's CDR3 is CASSLRMGDEQFF. The CDR3 coding sequence is TGCGCCAGCAGCTTGCGGATGGGGGATGAGCAGTTCTTC.

V is TRBV7-8 and J is TRBJ2-1, with D possibly being TRBD1 or TRBD2 (5 bases each). Trimming took off 8 bases at V and 0 bases at J, with 17 bases between the two ends. The CDR3 sequence is 16 residues long. Germline V lookup: CDR1 SGHVS, CDR2 FQNEAQ. CDR3 sequence (DNA): TGTGCCAGCGGCACCGGGACGCTTGTCTCCTACAATGAGCAGTTCTTC. This encodes CASGTGTLVSYNEQFF.

The chain uses TRBV6-5 and TRBJ1-2, with 7 nucleotides matching TRBD1. After removal of 6 bases from V and 5 bases from J, the junction contained 12 bases not matched to a gene. Germline CDR1 is MNHEY and CDR2 is SVGAGI. The CDR3 has 15 amino acids. In DNA, the CDR3 is TGTGCCAGCAGACCTGACCCCGGGACAGAGTATGGCTACACCTTC. Translated, it gives CASRPDPGTEYGYTF.

The V call is TRBV7-2, the J call TRBJ2-2; 13 bases map to TRBD2. CDR3 size: 19 residues. The germline gives CDR1 SGHTA, CDR2 FQGNSA. With 2 bases clipped from V and 1 base from J, the junction kept 7 bases outside the gene matches. CDR3 nucleotides: TGTGCCAGCAGCTTAACCACGGGACTAGCGGGAAGGAACACCGGGGAGCTGTTTTTT. It translates to CASSLTTGLAGRNTGELFF.

DNA of the CDR3: TGTGCCAGCAGTTTACGGGCACTCTCCTACGAGCAGTACTTC. This gives the protein CASSLRALSYEQYF. This rearrangement joins TRBV27 to TRBJ2-7; D is unclear. Trimming removed 2 bases from V and 0 bases from J, with 8 bases in between. The CDR3 is 14 amino acids. Per the germline V gene, CDR1 is MNHEY and CDR2 is SMNVEV (reference sequence).

The chain has TRBV7-2 and TRBJ1-2, with D hard to call. The length of the CDR3 is 16 residues. Trimming shortened V by 1 base and J by 3 bases, and 15 bases separated the two germline ends. Germline V CDR1 and CDR2: SGHTA, FQGNSA. The CDR3 spells CASSLDLRAEHYGYTF. The DNA for the CDR3 is TGTGCCAGCAGCTTAGACCTCCGGGCGGAGCACTATGGCTACACCTTC.

The chain couples TRBV19 to TRBJ2-3, with D maybe TRBD2 (5 bases). In germline, CDR1 is LNHDA, CDR2 SQIVND (reference sequence). The CDR3 has 13 residues. The V and J ends lost 8 bases and 2 bases respectively, with 11 bases between them. Here the CDR3 reads CASLDGNTDTQYF. The CDR3 coding sequence is TGTGCCAGTTTGGACGGGAACACAGATACGCAGTATTTT.

V is TRBV28 and J is TRBJ2-2; D is possibly TRBD1 or TRBD2 (6 bases each). There are 14 residues in the CDR3. The V gene's germline CDR1 is MDHEN and CDR2 SYDVKM. V was pared by 6 bases and J by 5 bases, with 13 bases between. This CDR3 is CASRKGGRTGELFF. Written as DNA, the CDR3 is TGTGCCAGCAGGAAGGGGGGAAGAACCGGGGAGCTGTTTTTT. Combining the CDR3 with reference TRBV28 and TRBJ2-2 gives the whole variable domain DVKVTQSSRYLVKRTGEKVFLECVQDMDHENMFWYRQDPGLGLRLIYFSYDVKMKEKGDIPEGYSVSREKKERFSLILESASTNQTSMYLCASRKGGRTGELFFGEGSRLTVL.